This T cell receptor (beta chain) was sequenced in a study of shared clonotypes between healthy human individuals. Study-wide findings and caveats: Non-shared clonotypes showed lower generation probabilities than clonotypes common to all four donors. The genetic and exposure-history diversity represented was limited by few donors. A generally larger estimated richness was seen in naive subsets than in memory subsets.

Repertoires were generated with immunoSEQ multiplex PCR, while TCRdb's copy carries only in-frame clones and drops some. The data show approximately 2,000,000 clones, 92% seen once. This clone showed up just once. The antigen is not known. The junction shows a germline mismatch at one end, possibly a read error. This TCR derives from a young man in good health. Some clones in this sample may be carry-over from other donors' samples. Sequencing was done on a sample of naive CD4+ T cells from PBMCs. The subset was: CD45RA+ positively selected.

The CDR3 nucleotides read TGTGCCAGCAGTCCCCCATCCCCCACTAGCTCGTTT. Translating gives CASSPPSPTSSF. This chain joins TRBV2 and TRBJ2-3; D may be TRBD2 (6 bases). This CDR3 is 12 amino acids long. CDR1 SNHLY and CDR2 FYNNEI come from the germline V gene.